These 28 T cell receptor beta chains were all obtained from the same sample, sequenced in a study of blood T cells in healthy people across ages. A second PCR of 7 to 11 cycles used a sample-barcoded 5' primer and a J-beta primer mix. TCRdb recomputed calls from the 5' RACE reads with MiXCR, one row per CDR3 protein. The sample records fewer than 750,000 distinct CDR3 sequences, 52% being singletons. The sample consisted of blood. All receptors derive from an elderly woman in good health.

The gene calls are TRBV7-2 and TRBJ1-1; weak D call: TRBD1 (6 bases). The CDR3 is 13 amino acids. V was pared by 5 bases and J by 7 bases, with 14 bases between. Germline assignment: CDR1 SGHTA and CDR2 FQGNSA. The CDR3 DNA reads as TGTGCCAGCAGCCCGGGGGGGGCAATTGAAGCTTTCTTT. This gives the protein CASSPGGAIEAFF.

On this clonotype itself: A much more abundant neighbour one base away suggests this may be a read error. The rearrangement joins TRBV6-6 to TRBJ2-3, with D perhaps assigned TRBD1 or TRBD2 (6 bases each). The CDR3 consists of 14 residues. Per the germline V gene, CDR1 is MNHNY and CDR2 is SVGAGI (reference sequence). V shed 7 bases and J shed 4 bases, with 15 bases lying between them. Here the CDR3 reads CASKGGLAADTQYF. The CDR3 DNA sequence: TGTGCCAGCAAAGGGGGACTTGCCGCAGATACGCAGTATTTT.

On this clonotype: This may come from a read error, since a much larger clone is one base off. The CDR3 spells CASSVTGQDNEQFF. The CDR3 coding sequence is TGTGCCAGCAGCGTAACCGGACAGGACAATGAGCAGTTCTTC. The chain links TRBV9 to TRBJ2-1; TRBD1 matches 7 bases. J lost 5 bases, V lost 1 base, and 3 bases had no gene match. Per germline, CDR1 SGDLS and CDR2 YYNGEE. The CDR3 is 14 residues long.

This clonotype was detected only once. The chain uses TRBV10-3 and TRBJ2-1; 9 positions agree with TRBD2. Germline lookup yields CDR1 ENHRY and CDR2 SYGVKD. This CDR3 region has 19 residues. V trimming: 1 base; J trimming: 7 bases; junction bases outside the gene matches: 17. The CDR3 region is CAISELAGASGTLRNEQFF. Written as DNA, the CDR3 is TGTGCCATCAGTGAGTTGGCGGGGGCTAGCGGGACGTTACGGAATGAGCAGTTCTTC.

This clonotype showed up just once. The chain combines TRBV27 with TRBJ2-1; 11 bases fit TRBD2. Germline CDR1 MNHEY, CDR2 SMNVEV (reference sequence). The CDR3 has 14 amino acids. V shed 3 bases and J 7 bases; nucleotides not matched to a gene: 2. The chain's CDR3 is CASSLIAGGNEQFF. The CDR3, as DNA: TGTGCCAGCAGTTTGATAGCGGGAGGGAATGAGCAGTTCTTC.

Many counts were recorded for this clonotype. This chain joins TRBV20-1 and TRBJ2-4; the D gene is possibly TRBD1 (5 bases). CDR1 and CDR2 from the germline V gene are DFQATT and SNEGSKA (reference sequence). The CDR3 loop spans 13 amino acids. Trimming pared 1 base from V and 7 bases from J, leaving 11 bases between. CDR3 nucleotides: TGCAGTGCTAGAGGAGGCAGGGCGAACATTCAGTACTTC. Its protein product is CSARGGRANIQYF.

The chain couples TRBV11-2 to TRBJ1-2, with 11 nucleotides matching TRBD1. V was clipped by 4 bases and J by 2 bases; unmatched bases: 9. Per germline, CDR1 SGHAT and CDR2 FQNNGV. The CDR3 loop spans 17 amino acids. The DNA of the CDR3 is TGTGCCAGCAGCTCGTACCGGGACAGGGGGAGCAACTATGGCTACACCTTC. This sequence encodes CASSSYRDRGSNYGYTF.

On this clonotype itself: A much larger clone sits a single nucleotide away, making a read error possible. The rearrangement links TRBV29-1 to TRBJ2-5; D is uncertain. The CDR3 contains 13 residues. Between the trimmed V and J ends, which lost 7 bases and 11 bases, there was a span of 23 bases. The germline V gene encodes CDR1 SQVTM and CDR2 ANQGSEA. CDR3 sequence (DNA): TGCAGCGGTCGACAAACAGCCTACAATGAGCAGTACTTC. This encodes CSGRQTAYNEQYF.

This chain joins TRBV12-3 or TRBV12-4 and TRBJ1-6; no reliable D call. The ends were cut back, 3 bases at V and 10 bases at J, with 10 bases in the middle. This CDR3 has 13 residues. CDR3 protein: CASSFAGISPLHF. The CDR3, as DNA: TGTGCCAGCAGTTTTGCCGGGATATCACCCCTCCACTTT.

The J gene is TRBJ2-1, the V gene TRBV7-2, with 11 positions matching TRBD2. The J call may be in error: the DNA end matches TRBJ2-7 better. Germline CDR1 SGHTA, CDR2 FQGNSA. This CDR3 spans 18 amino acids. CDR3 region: CASSWKGGTSGGYNEQYF. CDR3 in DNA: TGTGCCAGCAGCTGGAAAGGGGGAACTAGCGGGGGTTACAATGAGCAGTACTTC.

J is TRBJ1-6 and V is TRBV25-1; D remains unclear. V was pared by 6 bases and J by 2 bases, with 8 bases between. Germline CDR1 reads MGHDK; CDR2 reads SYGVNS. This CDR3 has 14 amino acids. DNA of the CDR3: TGTGCCAGCAGGCGGGAGGCCTATAATTCACCCCTCCACTTT. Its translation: CASRREAYNSPLHF.

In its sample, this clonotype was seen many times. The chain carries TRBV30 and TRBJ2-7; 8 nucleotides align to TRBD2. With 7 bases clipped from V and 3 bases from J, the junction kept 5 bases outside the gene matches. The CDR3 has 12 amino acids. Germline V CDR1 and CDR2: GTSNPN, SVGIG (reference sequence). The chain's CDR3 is CAFLAGNYEQYF. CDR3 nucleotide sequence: TGTGCCTTCTTAGCGGGAAACTACGAGCAGTACTTC.

DNA for the CDR3: TGTGCCAGCAGCCCGGAGTTACGGACCGTTTACCAAGAGACCCAGTACTTC. It yields the protein CASSPELRTVYQETQYF. The genes are TRBV7-2 and TRBJ2-5; D is undetermined. Trimming stripped 5 bases from V and 0 bases from J, with 19 bases between. The CDR3 totals 17 residues. The germline V gene has CDR1 SGHTA and CDR2 FQGNSA.

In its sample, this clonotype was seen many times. CDR3 residues: CASSTGLAASYNEQFF. CDR3 nucleotide sequence: TGCGCCAGCAGCACGGGACTAGCGGCATCCTACAATGAGCAGTTCTTC. The genes are TRBV5-1 and TRBJ2-1; TRBD2 agrees at 11 bases. The J segment lost 1 base and the V segment lost 4 bases, leaving 4 bases of the junction unmatched. This CDR3 has 16 amino acids. The germline V gene encodes CDR1 SGHRS and CDR2 YFSETQ. Filled out from reference TRBV5-1 and TRBJ2-1, the complete variable domain reads KAGVTQTPRYLIKTRGQQVTLSCSPISGHRSVSWYQQTPGQGLQFLFEYFSETQRNKGNFPGRFSGRQFSNSRSEMNVSTLELGDSALYLCASSTGLAASYNEQFFGPGTRLTVL.

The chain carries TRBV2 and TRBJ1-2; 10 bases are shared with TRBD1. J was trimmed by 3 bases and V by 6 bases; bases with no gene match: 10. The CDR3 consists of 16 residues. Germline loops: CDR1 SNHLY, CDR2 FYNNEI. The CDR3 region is CASSPDRGDLDYGYTF. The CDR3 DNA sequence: TGTGCCAGCAGCCCGGACAGGGGGGATCTGGACTATGGCTACACCTTC.

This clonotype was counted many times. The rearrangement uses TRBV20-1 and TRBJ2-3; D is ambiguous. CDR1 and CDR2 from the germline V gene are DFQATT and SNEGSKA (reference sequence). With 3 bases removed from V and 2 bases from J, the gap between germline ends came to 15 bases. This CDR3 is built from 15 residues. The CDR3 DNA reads TGCAGTGCTAGCCCTATACCAGCGATCACAGATACGCAGTATTTT. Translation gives CSASPIPAITDTQYF.

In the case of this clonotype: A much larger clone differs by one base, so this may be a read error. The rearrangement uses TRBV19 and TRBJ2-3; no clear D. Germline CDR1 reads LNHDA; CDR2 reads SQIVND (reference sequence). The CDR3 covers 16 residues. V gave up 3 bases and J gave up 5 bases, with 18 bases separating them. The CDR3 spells CASSIDSVPLGDTQYF. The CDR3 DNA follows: TGTGCCAGTAGTATTGACTCCGTCCCCTTAGGAGATACGCAGTATTTT.

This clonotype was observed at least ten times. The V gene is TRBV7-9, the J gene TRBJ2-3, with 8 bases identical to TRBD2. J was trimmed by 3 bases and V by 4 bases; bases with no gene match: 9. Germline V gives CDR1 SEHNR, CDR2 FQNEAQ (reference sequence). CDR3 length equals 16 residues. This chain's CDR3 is CASSSTSGRSTDTQYF. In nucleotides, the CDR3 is TGTGCCAGCAGCTCAACTAGCGGAAGGTCAACAGATACGCAGTATTTT.

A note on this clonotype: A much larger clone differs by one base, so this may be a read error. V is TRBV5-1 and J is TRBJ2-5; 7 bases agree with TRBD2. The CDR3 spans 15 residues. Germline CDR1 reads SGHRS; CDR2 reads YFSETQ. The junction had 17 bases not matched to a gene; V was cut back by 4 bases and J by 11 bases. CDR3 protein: CASSGGDSLGDEQYF. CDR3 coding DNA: TGCGCCAGCAGCGGGGGGGACTCTCTTGGCGATGAGCAGTACTTC.

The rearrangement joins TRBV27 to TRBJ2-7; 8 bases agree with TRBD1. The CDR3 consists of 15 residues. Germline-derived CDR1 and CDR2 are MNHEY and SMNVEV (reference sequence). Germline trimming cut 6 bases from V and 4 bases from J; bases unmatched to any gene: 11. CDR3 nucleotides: TGTGCCAGCAGACCTACAGGGGGAACAAATTACGAGCAGTACTTC. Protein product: CASRPTGGTNYEQYF.

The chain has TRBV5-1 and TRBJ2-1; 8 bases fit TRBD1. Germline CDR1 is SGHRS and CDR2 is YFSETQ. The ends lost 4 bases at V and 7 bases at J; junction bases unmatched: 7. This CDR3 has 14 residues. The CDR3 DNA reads TGCGCCAGCAGCACCTCGACAGGGGTAAATGAGCAGTTCTTC. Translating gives CASSTSTGVNEQFF. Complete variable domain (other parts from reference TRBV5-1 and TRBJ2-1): KAGVTQTPRYLIKTRGQQVTLSCSPISGHRSVSWYQQTPGQGLQFLFEYFSETQRNKGNFPGRFSGRQFSNSRSEMNVSTLELGDSALYLCASSTSTGVNEQFFGPGTRLTVL.

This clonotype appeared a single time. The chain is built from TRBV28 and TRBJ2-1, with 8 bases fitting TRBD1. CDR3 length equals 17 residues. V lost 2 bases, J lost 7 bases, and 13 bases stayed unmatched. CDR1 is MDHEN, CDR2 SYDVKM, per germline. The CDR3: CASSLAQGARRGNEQFF. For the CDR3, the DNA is TGTGCCAGCAGTTTAGCTCAGGGGGCGCGTCGTGGAAATGAGCAGTTCTTC. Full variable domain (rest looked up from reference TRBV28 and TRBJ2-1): DVKVTQSSRYLVKRTGEKVFLECVQDMDHENMFWYRQDPGLGLRLIYFSYDVKMKEKGDIPEGYSVSREKKERFSLILESASTNQTSMYLCASSLAQGARRGNEQFFGPGTRLTVL.

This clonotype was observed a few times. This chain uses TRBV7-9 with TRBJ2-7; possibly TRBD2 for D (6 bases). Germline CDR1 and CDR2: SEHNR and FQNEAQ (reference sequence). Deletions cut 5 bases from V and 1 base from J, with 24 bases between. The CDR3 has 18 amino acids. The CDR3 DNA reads TGTGCCAGCAGCCCTGCACTGGGGTCTAGCGAGAGATCCTACGAGCAGTACTTC. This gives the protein CASSPALGSSERSYEQYF.

The CDR3 sequence: CSARSGTSGPETQYF. Here the CDR3 DNA reads TGCAGTGCTAGATCTGGGACTAGCGGCCCAGAGACCCAGTACTTC. This chain connects TRBV20-1 to TRBJ2-5; 11 positions match TRBD2. Germline CDR1 reads DFQATT; CDR2 reads SNEGSKA (reference sequence). Trimming cost V 2 bases and J 4 bases; bases outside gene matches: 6. CDR3 length: 15 amino acids.

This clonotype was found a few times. The CDR3 sequence is CASSIGSSTYNEQFF. The CDR3 nucleotides are TGTGCCAGCAGTATCGGGTCATCCACCTACAATGAGCAGTTCTTC. This chain links TRBV12-3 or TRBV12-4 with TRBJ2-1; no firm D call. V was pared by 5 bases and J by 2 bases, with 13 bases between. This CDR3 is built from 15 residues.

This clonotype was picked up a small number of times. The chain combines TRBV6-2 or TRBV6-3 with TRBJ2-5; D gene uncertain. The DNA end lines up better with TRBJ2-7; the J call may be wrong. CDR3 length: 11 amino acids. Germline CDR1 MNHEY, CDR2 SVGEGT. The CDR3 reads CASGKVREQYF. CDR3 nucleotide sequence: TGTGCCAGTGGGAAAGTCCGCGAGCAGTACTTC.

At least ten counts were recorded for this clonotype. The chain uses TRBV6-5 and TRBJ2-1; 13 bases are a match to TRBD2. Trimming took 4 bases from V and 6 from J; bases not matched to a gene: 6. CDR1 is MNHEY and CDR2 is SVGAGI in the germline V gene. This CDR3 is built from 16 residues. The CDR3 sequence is CASSFWTSGRPNEQFF. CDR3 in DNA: TGTGCCAGCAGTTTCTGGACTAGCGGGAGACCCAATGAGCAGTTCTTC.

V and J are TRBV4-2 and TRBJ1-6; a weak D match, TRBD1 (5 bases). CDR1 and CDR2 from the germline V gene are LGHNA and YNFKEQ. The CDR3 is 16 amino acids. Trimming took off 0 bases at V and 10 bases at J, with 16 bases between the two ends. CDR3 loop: CASSQEIAAGKSPLHF. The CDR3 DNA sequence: TGTGCCAGCAGCCAAGAGATAGCCGCAGGGAAATCACCCCTCCACTTT.